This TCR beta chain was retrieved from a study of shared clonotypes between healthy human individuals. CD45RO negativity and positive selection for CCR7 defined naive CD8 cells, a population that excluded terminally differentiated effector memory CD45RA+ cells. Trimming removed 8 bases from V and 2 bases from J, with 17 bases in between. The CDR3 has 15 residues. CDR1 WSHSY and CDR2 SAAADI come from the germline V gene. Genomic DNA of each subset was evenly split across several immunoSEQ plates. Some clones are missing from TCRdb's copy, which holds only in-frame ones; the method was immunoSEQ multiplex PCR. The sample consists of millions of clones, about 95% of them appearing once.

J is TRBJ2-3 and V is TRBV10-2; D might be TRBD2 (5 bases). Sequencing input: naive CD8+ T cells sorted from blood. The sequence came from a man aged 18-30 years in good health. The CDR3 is CASPPYLSVTDTQYF. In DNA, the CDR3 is TGCGCCAGCCCTCCTTATCTTAGCGTCACAGATACGCAGTATTTT.